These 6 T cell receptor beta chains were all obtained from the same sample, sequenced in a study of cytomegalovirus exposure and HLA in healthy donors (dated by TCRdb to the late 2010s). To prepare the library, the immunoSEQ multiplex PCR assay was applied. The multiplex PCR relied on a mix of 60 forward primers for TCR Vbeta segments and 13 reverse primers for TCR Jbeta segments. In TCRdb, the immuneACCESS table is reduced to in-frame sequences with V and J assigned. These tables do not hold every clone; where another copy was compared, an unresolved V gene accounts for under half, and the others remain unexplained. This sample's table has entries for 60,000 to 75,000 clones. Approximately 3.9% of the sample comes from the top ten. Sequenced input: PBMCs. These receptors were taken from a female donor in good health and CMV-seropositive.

The CDR3 DNA sequence: TGTGCCAGCAGGACCGGGAATTCCTACGAGCAGTACTTC. Protein product: CASRTGNSYEQYF. The gene calls are TRBV28 and TRBJ2-7; perhaps TRBD2 as D (5 bases). Between the trimmed V and J ends, which lost 6 bases and 1 base, there was a span of 10 bases. This CDR3 has 13 residues. Germline CDR1 MDHEN, CDR2 SYDVKM. Drawing the rest from reference TRBV28 and TRBJ2-7, the complete variable domain is DVKVTQSSRYLVKRTGEKVFLECVQDMDHENMFWYRQDPGLGLRLIYFSYDVKMKEKGDIPEGYSVSREKKERFSLILESASTNQTSMYLCASRTGNSYEQYFGPGTRLTVT.

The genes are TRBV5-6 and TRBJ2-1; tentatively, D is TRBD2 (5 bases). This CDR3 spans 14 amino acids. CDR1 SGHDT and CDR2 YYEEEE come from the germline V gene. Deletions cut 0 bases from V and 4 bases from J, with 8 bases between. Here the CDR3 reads CASSLELAYNEQFF. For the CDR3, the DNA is TGTGCCAGCAGCTTGGAGCTAGCTTACAATGAGCAGTTCTTC.

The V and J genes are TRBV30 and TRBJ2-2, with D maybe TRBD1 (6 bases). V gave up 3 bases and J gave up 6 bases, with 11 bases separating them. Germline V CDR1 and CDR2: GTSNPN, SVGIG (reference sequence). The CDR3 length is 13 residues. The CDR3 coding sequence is TGTGCCTGGAGCTTAACAGGGTCCGGGGAGCTGTTTTTT. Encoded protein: CAWSLTGSGELFF.

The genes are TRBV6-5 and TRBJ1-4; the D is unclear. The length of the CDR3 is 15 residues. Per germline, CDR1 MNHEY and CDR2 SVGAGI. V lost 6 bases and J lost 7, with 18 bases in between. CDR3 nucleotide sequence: TGTGCCAGCAGGTCCCTGGGAGCAGTGGGTGAAAAACTGTTTTTT. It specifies CASRSLGAVGEKLFF.

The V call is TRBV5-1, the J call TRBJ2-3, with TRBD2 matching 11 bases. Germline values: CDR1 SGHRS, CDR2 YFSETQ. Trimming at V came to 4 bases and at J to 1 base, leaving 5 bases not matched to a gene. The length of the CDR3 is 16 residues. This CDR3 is CASSAELAGGTDTQYF. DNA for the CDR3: TGCGCCAGCAGCGCCGAACTAGCGGGGGGCACAGATACGCAGTATTTT.

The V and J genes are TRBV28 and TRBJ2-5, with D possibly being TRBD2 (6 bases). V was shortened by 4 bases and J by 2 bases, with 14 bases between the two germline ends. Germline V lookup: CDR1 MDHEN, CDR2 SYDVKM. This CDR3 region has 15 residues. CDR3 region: CASSSSGGIQETQYF. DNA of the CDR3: TGTGCCAGCAGTTCCTCGGGCGGGATACAAGAGACCCAGTACTTC.